The present T cell receptor (beta chain) was sequenced within a study of cytomegalovirus exposure and HLA in healthy donors. Study-wide results and limits: Later analysis suggested most CMV-associated TCR beta chains were HLA-restricted.

Germline V gene lookup returns CDR1 MNHEY and CDR2 SMNVEV (reference sequence). The V end lost 8 bases, the J end lost 0 bases, and 17 bases lay between the germline ends. This CDR3 has 16 residues. Regarding this clone: Its antigen is still unknown.

The PCR was carried out with 60 Vbeta primers and 13 Jbeta primers. Only in-frame clones appear in the TCRdb table, and some are missing; sequencing was by immunoSEQ multiplex PCR. Of about 98,000 clones listed, about 81% are singletons. The sequencing sample was made of PBMCs. The chain carries TRBV27 and TRBJ1-3; D gene ambiguous. The TCR comes from a man aged 40-49 years in good health and CMV-seronegative. This CDR3 is CASAMSGGPSGNTIYF. The DNA for the CDR3 is TGTGCCAGCGCAATGTCCGGTGGGCCCTCTGGAAACACCATATATTTT.